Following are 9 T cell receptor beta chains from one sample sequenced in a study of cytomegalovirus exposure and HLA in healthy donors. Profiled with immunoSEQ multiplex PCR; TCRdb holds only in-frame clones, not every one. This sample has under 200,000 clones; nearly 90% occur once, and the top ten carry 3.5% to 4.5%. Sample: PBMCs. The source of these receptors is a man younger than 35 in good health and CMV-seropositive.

The CDR3 nucleotides are TGCGCCAGCAGCTTGGAGGGGCTGGACGGGCAGTTCTTC. Translation gives CASSLEGLDGQFF. The chain carries TRBV5-1 and TRBJ2-1; D may be TRBD1 (5 bases). CDR1 and CDR2 from the germline V gene are SGHRS and YFSETQ. The germline V and J ends were trimmed by 0 bases and 12 bases, with 13 bases remaining between them. CDR3 size: 13 residues. The full variable domain, rest sourced from reference TRBV5-1 and TRBJ2-1, is KAGVTQTPRYLIKTRGQQVTLSCSPISGHRSVSWYQQTPGQGLQFLFEYFSETQRNKGNFPGRFSGRQFSNSRSEMNVSTLELGDSALYLCASSLEGLDGQFFGPGTRLTVL.

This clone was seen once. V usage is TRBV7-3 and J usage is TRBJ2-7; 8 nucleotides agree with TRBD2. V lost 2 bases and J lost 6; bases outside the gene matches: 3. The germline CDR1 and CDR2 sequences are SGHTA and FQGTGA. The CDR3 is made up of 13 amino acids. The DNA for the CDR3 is TGTGCCAGCAGCTTATCGGGAGGGGGCGAGCAGTACTTC. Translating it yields CASSLSGGGEQYF.

CDR3 sequence reads: CASSPLATQETQYF. The CDR3 nucleotides are TGTGCCAGCAGCCCACTAGCTACACAAGAGACCCAGTACTTC. V is TRBV5-6 and J is TRBJ2-5, with D possibly matching TRBD2 (6 bases). Deletions cut 4 bases from V and 2 bases from J, with 12 bases between. Germline lookup yields CDR1 SGHDT and CDR2 YYEEEE. The CDR3 extends over 14 amino acids.

The CDR3 nucleotides read TGTGCCAGCTCTGTGGGGAGCCAAGAGACCCAGTACTTC. Translated: CASSVGSQETQYF. The V gene is TRBV2, the J gene TRBJ2-5; maybe TRBD2 (5 bases). Germline CDR1 SNHLY, CDR2 FYNNEI. V lost 8 bases and J 1 base, leaving 11 bases between the germline ends. The CDR3 is 13 residues long.

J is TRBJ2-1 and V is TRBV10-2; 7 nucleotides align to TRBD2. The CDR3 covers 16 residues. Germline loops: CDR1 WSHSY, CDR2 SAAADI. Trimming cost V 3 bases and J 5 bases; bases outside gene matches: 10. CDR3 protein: CASSELSRDYHNEQFF. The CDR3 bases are TGCGCCAGCAGTGAACTCTCCAGGGACTATCACAATGAGCAGTTCTTC.

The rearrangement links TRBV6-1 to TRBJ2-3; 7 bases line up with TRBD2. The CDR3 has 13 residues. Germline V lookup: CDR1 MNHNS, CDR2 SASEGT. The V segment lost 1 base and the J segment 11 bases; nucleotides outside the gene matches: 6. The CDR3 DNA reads TGTGCCAGCAGTGAAGATTGGGGGGGAATGCAGTATTTT. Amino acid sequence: CASSEDWGGMQYF.

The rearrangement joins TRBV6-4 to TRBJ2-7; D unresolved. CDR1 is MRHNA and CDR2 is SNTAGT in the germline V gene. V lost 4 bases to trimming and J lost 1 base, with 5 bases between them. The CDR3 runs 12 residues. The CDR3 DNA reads TGTGCCAGCAGTGTTCAATCCTACGAGCAGTACTTC. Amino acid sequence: CASSVQSYEQYF.

Here the CDR3 DNA reads TGCGCCAGCAGCGCTCAGGTAGGTGGCTACAATGAGCAGTTCTTC. Translated: CASSAQVGGYNEQFF. The gene calls are TRBV5-1 and TRBJ2-1; D is uncertain. Germline V lookup: CDR1 SGHRS, CDR2 YFSETQ. The CDR3 is made up of 15 amino acids. V gave up 4 bases and J gave up 3 bases, with 14 bases separating them.

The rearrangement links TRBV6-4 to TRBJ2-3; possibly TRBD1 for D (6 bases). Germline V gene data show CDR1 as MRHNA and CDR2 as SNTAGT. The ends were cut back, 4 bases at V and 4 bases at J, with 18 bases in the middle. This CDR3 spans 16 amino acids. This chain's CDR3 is CASSVQGGWSADTQYF. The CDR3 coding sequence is TGTGCCAGCAGTGTACAAGGGGGATGGAGCGCAGATACGCAGTATTTT.